A single sample is the source of the 17 T cell receptor beta chains below, sequenced in a study of CXCR3-negative and CXCR3-positive naive CD8 T cells. Regarding the study as a whole: Compared with CXCR3-negative naive cells, CXCR3-positive naive cells showed more hydrophobic TRB CDR3s.

Libraries of TRB cDNA were made by 5' RACE and carried UMIs. TCRdb re-called the 5' RACE reads; one entry per CDR3 protein, DNA not given. The sample's table shows 60,000 to 65,000 distinct CDR3 sequences. These receptors' antigens are unknown. Specimen: naive CXCR3+ CD8+ T cells from blood. The subset here: CD45RO-CCR7+CD27+CD95- naive CD8+ T cells expressing CXCR3 (TNR3+). The receptors were sampled from a human donor in good health. Some clones in this sample may be carry-over from other donors' samples.

This chain uses TRBV5-1 with TRBJ2-1; TCRdb gives TRBD1 as the D gene, but with no DNA this cannot be confirmed. Germline V gene sequence: CDR1 SGHRS, CDR2 YFSETQ. The CDR3 spans 16 residues. The CDR3 loop reads CASSLASAARDNEQFF.

The chain is built from TRBV7-2 and TRBJ2-7; TCRdb selects TRBD2, and the lack of DNA leaves this call unchecked. The CDR3 loop spans 15 amino acids. Germline lookup yields CDR1 SGHTA and CDR2 FQGNSA. The CDR3: CASSHLAGGSYEQYF.

V gene TRBV9 combines with J gene TRBJ2-1; the TCRdb call, TRBD2, lacks DNA for checking. Germline V gives CDR1 SGDLS, CDR2 YYNGEE. The CDR3 extends over 13 amino acids. CDR3 sequence: CASSLDWNNEQFF.

The chain combines TRBV28 with TRBJ2-3; without DNA, the TCRdb call of TRBD1 cannot be checked. Germline CDR1 reads MDHEN; CDR2 reads SYDVKM. The CDR3 sequence is 16 residues long. The CDR3 reads CASSLKATVLTDTQYF. The entire variable domain, with the rest obtained from reference TRBV28 and TRBJ2-3, is as follows: DVKVTQSSRYLVKRTGEKVFLECVQDMDHENMFWYRQDPGLGLRLIYFSYDVKMKEKGDIPEGYSVSREKKERFSLILESASTNQTSMYLCASSLKATVLTDTQYFGPGTRLTVL.

This rearrangement joins TRBV18 to TRBJ2-1; the D gene TCRdb calls, TRBD2, cannot be checked with no DNA. This CDR3 has 13 residues. CDR1 is KGHSH and CDR2 is LQKENI in the germline V gene. The CDR3 reads CASSPGQANEQFF.

CDR3 sequence: CASSLNGYMNTEAFF. The chain couples TRBV7-3 to TRBJ1-1. This CDR3 comprises 15 residues. The germline CDR1 and CDR2 sequences are SGHTA and FQGTGA.

The chain carries TRBV20-1 and TRBJ2-4; checking the TCRdb D call of TRBD1 is not possible without DNA. CDR1 and CDR2 (germline): DFQATT, SNEGSKA (reference sequence). This CDR3 spans 14 amino acids. CDR3 protein: CSAVAPDSKNIQYF.

The gene calls are TRBV14 and TRBJ2-7; TCRdb picks TRBD1, but there is no DNA to check that call. From germline, CDR1 is SGHDN and CDR2 FVKESK. The CDR3 extends over 16 amino acids. CDR3 protein: CASSQSTTGLDYEQYF.

The chain uses TRBV5-1 and TRBJ2-7; checking the TCRdb D call of TRBD1 is not possible without DNA. There are 14 residues in the CDR3. CDR1 and CDR2 (germline): SGHRS, YFSETQ. CDR3 amino acids: CASSFPGQGNEQYF.

The CDR3 reads CSVPTSPNSYEQYF. The chain links TRBV20-1 to TRBJ2-7; TCRdb names TRBD2, which stays unverified in the absence of DNA. There are 14 residues in the CDR3. In germline, CDR1 is DFQATT, CDR2 SNEGSKA (reference sequence).

The chain uses TRBV28 and TRBJ1-5; without DNA, the TCRdb call of TRBD1 cannot be checked. The CDR3 loop spans 14 amino acids. CDR1 MDHEN and CDR2 SYDVKM come from the germline V gene. The CDR3 spells CASRFSGANQPQHF.

The chain uses TRBV29-1 and TRBJ2-2; the TRBD1 assignment by TCRdb is unverifiable without DNA. Germline CDR1 SQVTM, CDR2 ANQGSEA. The CDR3 has 13 amino acids. CDR3 amino acids: CSGQGVGTGELFF.

The chain uses TRBV5-1 and TRBJ1-4. The germline gives CDR1 SGHRS, CDR2 YFSETQ. The CDR3 is made up of 18 amino acids. The CDR3 sequence: CASSQVPGPGTSNEKLFF.

The chain couples TRBV6-5 to TRBJ2-5; TCRdb's D call of TRBD1 is untestable without DNA. The germline gives CDR1 MNHEY, CDR2 SVGAGI. CDR3 length equals 14 residues. The CDR3 is CASRPGAYQETQYF.

CDR3: CASSDYSTDTQYF. The chain couples TRBV6-4 to TRBJ2-3. The CDR3 covers 13 residues. The germline CDR1 and CDR2 sequences are MRHNA and SNTAGT.

This chain links TRBV14 with TRBJ2-7. CDR1 is SGHDN and CDR2 is FVKESK in the germline V gene. This CDR3 is 13 amino acids long. The CDR3 region is CATSGGRWYEQYF.

V gene TRBV7-8 combines with J gene TRBJ1-1. In germline, CDR1 is SGHVS, CDR2 FQNEAQ. The CDR3 extends over 12 amino acids. CDR3 amino acids: CASSLMNTEAFF. Filled out from reference TRBV7-8 and TRBJ1-1, the complete variable domain reads GAGVSQSPRYKVAKRGQDVALRCDPISGHVSLFWYQQALGQGPEFLTYFQNEAQLDKSGLPSDRFFAERPEGSVSTLKIQRTQQEDSAVYLCASSLMNTEAFFGQGTRLTVV.